This is a list of T cell receptor beta chains from one sample in a study of blood T cells in healthy people across ages. TCRdb ran MiXCR on the 5' RACE reads and lists one entry per CDR3 protein. The table shows roughly 1.5 million distinct CDR3 sequences, with approximately 43% occurring only once. Specimen: blood. These receptor sequences come from a woman between 18 and 29 years old in good health. Each CDR3 is given without its conserved first and last residue.

cdr3_aa | v_call
SARDRQGYEQY | TRBV20-1
ASTQTGGHYEQY | TRBV5-1
SARVPGLAGLVSYEQY | TRBV20-1
SARLSGAGSYNEQF | TRBV20-1
ASSLAGQGVPKNIQY | TRBV12-3/TRBV12-4
ASKFTTSGTYEQY | TRBV28
SARPPGGSGANVLT | TRBV20-1
ASSFRVGANTEAF | TRBV27
ASSLDGTQETQY | TRBV5-1
ASSRDSNEKLF | TRBV7-2
ATSTPPLAGGVTDTQY | TRBV15
SASKNTAYEQY | TRBV20-1
ASSLPRAEQF | TRBV28
ASSYITDGAYGYT | TRBV6-5
ASSRARQNTEAF | TRBV7-2
ASSLTSGKNEQF | TRBV11-2
SVAGKLTGAGANVLT | TRBV29-1
SASDPSTPTDTQY | TRBV20-1
ASSFRTGRNTGELF | TRBV5-1
SVAGPVEQY | TRBV29-1
ASSTPLYQTSGIISNEQF | TRBV7-8
SGTPNGYT | TRBV20-1
ASSQVPGLASYEQY | TRBV4-1
ASSLQVGNQPQH | TRBV7-2
ASSPVQQETQY | TRBV7-2
ASSLAGAGRTDTQY | TRBV7-9
ASSADRVTGYT | TRBV10-1
ASRSGQGGSYNEQF | TRBV2
ASSLSKPFYEQY | TRBV5-1
ASSFVGDTDTQY | TRBV27
SASSLRQGGTEAF | TRBV20-1
ASSHPDIQETQF | TRBV12-3/TRBV12-4
ASSSSDSNYGYT | TRBV12-3/TRBV12-4
ASSSPGASGLYNEQY | TRBV12-3/TRBV12-4
ASSQEGRRTLTEAF | TRBV4-2
ASSFPGVYNEQF | TRBV12-3/TRBV12-4
ASSFSGIGSYEQY | TRBV7-9
ASSSSMGRANEKLF | TRBV12-3/TRBV12-4
ASMTLGGNTEAF | TRBV6-5
ASSGQGRSTGELF | TRBV6-1
SARDNLRWPNEKLF | TRBV20-1
SVKGPRSSEKLF | TRBV29-1
ASSPVGGARNEQF | TRBV13
ASSLESPGPPRGYT | TRBV7-2
ASSYWLAVSYNEQF | TRBV6-2/TRBV6-3
ASRREISYT | TRBV2
SARVQGTDTQY | TRBV20-1
ASSQDISDRELF | TRBV4-3
ASRATGVIYGYT | TRBV12-3/TRBV12-4